One and the same sample provided the 8 T cell receptor beta chains below, sequenced in a study of blood T cell repertoires in COVID-19. Clones were sequenced by immunoSEQ multiplex PCR, and TCRdb holds only the in-frame ones, with some missing. The profile shows about 140,000 clones, 75% to 85% of them singletons. Sequenced sample: peripheral blood. The origin of the receptors is a woman aged 80 or over with acute or convalescent COVID-19.

The CDR3 coding sequence is TGTGCCAGTAGTGACACATCCACCGAGACCCAGTACTTC. Translation gives CASSDTSTETQYF. This chain connects TRBV19 to TRBJ2-5; D unresolved. CDR3 length equals 13 residues. V gave up 5 bases and J gave up 5 bases, with 12 bases separating them. Germline values: CDR1 LNHDA, CDR2 SQIVND (reference sequence).

The gene calls are TRBV24-1 and TRBJ2-1, with D possibly matching TRBD2 (5 bases). The length of the CDR3 is 14 residues. Germline V CDR1 and CDR2: KGHDR, SFDVKD. V was clipped by 7 bases and J by 3 bases, with 12 bases between them. CDR3 coding DNA: TGTGCCACCAGAGGCAACGGGATCTACAATGAGCAGTTCTTC. It codes for CATRGNGIYNEQFF.

This clone was counted a single time. This chain links TRBV2 with TRBJ1-6; 8 bases are shared with TRBD1. Germline CDR1 reads SNHLY; CDR2 reads FYNNEI. With 6 bases clipped from V and 10 bases from J, the junction kept 5 bases outside the gene matches. The CDR3 consists of 13 residues. The CDR3 sequence: CASRQGERSPLHF. The CDR3 nucleotides are TGTGCCAGCAGACAGGGGGAGAGATCACCCCTCCACTTT.

The chain couples TRBV28 to TRBJ1-2; a possible D gene is TRBD1 (5 bases). This CDR3 has 15 residues. Germline CDR1 and CDR2: MDHEN and SYDVKM. Trimming removed 0 bases at V and 4 bases at J, with 12 bases between. CDR3 nucleotide sequence: TGTGCCAGCAGTTTATGGGGGCAGGAACTCTATGGCTACACCTTC. Translation gives CASSLWGQELYGYTF.

The rearrangement links TRBV5-6 to TRBJ2-7; 10 positions agree with TRBD1. Unmatched junction bases numbered 11, after V lost 3 bases and J lost 5 bases. The CDR3 runs 16 residues. Germline loops: CDR1 SGHDT, CDR2 YYEEEE. The CDR3 nucleotides are TGTGCCAGCAGCTGGGACAGGGGAAAGACTAGCGACGAGCAGTACTTC. Encoded protein: CASSWDRGKTSDEQYF.

CDR3 sequence reads: CASSSILTSGANPYEQYF. CDR3 nucleotides: TGCGCCAGCAGCTCCATCCTCACTAGCGGAGCAAATCCCTACGAGCAGTACTTC. This chain connects TRBV5-1 to TRBJ2-7; 8 bases match TRBD2. Germline V CDR1 and CDR2: SGHRS, YFSETQ. The CDR3 runs 18 residues. Germline trimming cut 3 bases from V and 2 bases from J; bases unmatched to any gene: 16.

Details on this clone: The sample carries other DNA sequences with the same CDR3. This chain connects TRBV7-9 to TRBJ2-2; D is possibly TRBD1 (6 bases). With 6 bases removed from V and 5 bases from J, the gap between germline ends came to 7 bases. This CDR3 spans 12 amino acids. Germline CDR1 and CDR2: SEHNR and FQNEAQ (reference sequence). DNA of the CDR3: TGTGCCAGCAGTCAGGGGACCGGGGAGCTGTTTTTT. Translation gives CASSQGTGELFF.

V usage is TRBV4-1 and J usage is TRBJ1-5, with a weak D call TRBD1 (6 bases). Trimming stripped 4 bases from V and 7 bases from J, with 17 bases between. This CDR3 is built from 15 residues. From germline, CDR1 is MGHRA and CDR2 YSYEKL. CDR3 in DNA: TGCGCCAGCAGCCCCCGGGACAAGCAGGAACAGCCCCAGCATTTT. Protein product: CASSPRDKQEQPQHF.